Described below is a single TCR beta chain sequence and its context. Its binding antigen is unknown. No much larger clone is present one base from it, and per-base qualities are unavailable. The immunoSEQ Assay, a bias-controlled multiplex PCR, was used to amplify TCRbeta CDR3 regions from genomic DNA. Per the original workflow: The number of nucleated cells in each sample was estimated by amplification of reference gene primers within the assay. To quantify the absolute abundance of each unique TCRbeta CDR3 rearrangement, sequence reads were collapsed and filtered. For each sample, productive Simpson clonality was calculated as the square root of Simpson's diversity index over productive rearrangements. TCRdb's version of the immuneACCESS table is confined to in-frame rearrangements and falls short of the full clone set. An unresolved V gene accounts for under half of the shortfall where checked; the remainder is of unknown origin. That table is the source of V, J and clone size, and D and trimming were worked out from the DNA. The sample data list about 26,000 clones, and around 90% of these were observed just once. 11% of the sample goes to the ten largest clones.

These data originate in a study of blood T cell repertoires in COVID-19 (TCRdb year 2020). Describing the broader study: Samples from collaborators originated in the United States, Italy and Spain and spanned both the acute and convalescent phases of COVID-19. The material from the prospective study consisted of cDNA or gDNA derived from T cells, B-cell-depleted T cells, or PBMCs. The dataset comprised deeply sampled blood TCRbeta repertoires from subjects exposed to, actively infected with, or recovered from COVID-19. The repertoires were made available in a free public database intended to serve as a resource for research on the immune response to SARS-CoV-2. Samples came from the ongoing ImmuneRACE study (first 160 participants) plus 1,254 subjects from 6 global collaborators. Nearly every sample came with metadata listing a de-identified subject ID, COVID-19 status, age in years and sex. Where available, HLA class I and class II types were obtained from metadata supplied by the sample provider rather than from assay-based typing. The paper's findings and limits, for the study overall: Clinical and demographic metadata were provided uncurated, with the amount varying by source and participant.

The collaborating institutions used their own protocols to collect whole blood in K2EDTA tubes. Collaborator samples were shipped for TCRbeta analysis as frozen whole blood, isolated PBMCs, or DNA extracted from either sample type. The CDR3, cysteine through phenylalanine, is 18 amino acids long. The DNA shown is the 54-base CDR3, in frame from base 1. V loses 4 bases, J loses 4 bases, and the germline ends lie 26 bases apart. According to the germline V gene, CDR1 reads SGHRS and CDR2 reads YFSETQ. Sequencing was done on a sample of peripheral blood. The chain joins TRBV5-1 to TRBJ1-2; the D segment cannot be called with confidence. This receptor was taken from a man between 65 and 85 years old with acute or convalescent COVID-19. The sequence in DNA is TGCGCCAGCAGCCCCTCTCTTCTTGTGCGCGGCGGAGGCTATGGCTACACCTTC. This gives the protein CASSPSLLVRGGGYGYTF.